This passage covers 26 T cell receptor beta chains from one sample sequenced in a study of T cells in localized non-small cell lung cancer. The table came from immunoSEQ multiplex PCR; TCRdb's copy has only in-frame clones and leaves some out. The table lists tens of thousands of clones, roughly nine tenths of them singletons. This material consisted of peripheral blood, taken before any cancer treatment. These TCRs come from a male donor older than 55 with stage III squamous cell lung carcinoma.

A single count supports this clone. The CDR3 protein is CASKANRAEYNSPLHF. The DNA for the CDR3 is TGTGCCAGTAAAGCTAACAGAGCAGAATATAATTCACCCCTCCACTTT. The chain employs TRBV19 and TRBJ1-6; no reliable D call. V was clipped by 7 bases and J by 4 bases, with 17 bases between them. Germline V lookup: CDR1 LNHDA, CDR2 SQIVND (reference sequence). This CDR3 spans 16 amino acids.

The genes are TRBV6-6 and TRBJ2-7; D uncertain. The length of the CDR3 is 12 residues. Germline CDR1 is MNHNY and CDR2 is SVGAGI (reference sequence). V was trimmed by 5 bases and J by 5 bases, leaving 10 bases between them. The CDR3 bases are TGTGCCAGCAGTACCGCCCGGAACGAGCAGTACTTC. It yields the protein CASSTARNEQYF.

The rearrangement links TRBV10-3 to TRBJ1-1, with 7 bases lining up with TRBD1. Trimming took 3 bases from V and 5 from J; bases not matched to a gene: 6. Germline CDR1 is ENHRY and CDR2 is SYGVKD. The CDR3 is 14 residues long. The CDR3 DNA reads as TGTGCCATCAGTGAAAGTAGACAGGGTACTGAAGCTTTCTTT. It yields the protein CAISESRQGTEAFF.

The rearrangement links TRBV7-2 to TRBJ1-1; no clear D. The V end was cut by 2 bases, the J end by 5 bases, with 12 bases between. Germline V gene lookup returns CDR1 SGHTA and CDR2 FQGNSA. The CDR3 length is 14 residues. CDR3 sequence: CASSLIVYTTEAFF. The CDR3 DNA reads as TGTGCCAGCAGCTTAATTGTGTATACTACTGAAGCTTTCTTT.

The rearrangement links TRBV19 to TRBJ1-5; the D is unclear. Germline lookup yields CDR1 LNHDA and CDR2 SQIVND (reference sequence). V lost 3 bases and J 4 bases, leaving 7 bases between the germline ends. The CDR3 spans 13 residues. CDR3 protein: CASSMSSNQPQHF. Written as DNA, the CDR3 is TGTGCCAGTAGTATGAGCTCAAATCAGCCCCAGCATTTT.

This clone was observed a single time. The rearrangement links TRBV15 to TRBJ1-1; D gene unclear. V was trimmed by 5 bases and J by 6 bases, leaving 16 bases between them. Germline assignment: CDR1 LNHNV and CDR2 YYDKDF (reference sequence). This CDR3 is built from 14 residues. The chain's CDR3 is CATSPDAPAAEAFF. CDR3 in DNA: TGTGCCACCAGCCCCGATGCCCCAGCAGCTGAAGCTTTCTTT.

The count of this clone is one. The chain recombines TRBV27 with TRBJ2-4; TRBD1 agrees at 9 bases. CDR1 and CDR2 from the germline V gene are MNHEY and SMNVEV (reference sequence). This CDR3 spans 16 amino acids. V lost 6 bases, J lost 0 bases, and 6 bases stayed unmatched. CDR3 sequence: CASSGGQGLAKNIQYF. The CDR3 bases are TGTGCCAGCAGCGGGGGACAGGGCTTAGCCAAAAACATTCAGTACTTC.

In its sample, this clone was seen a few times. J is TRBJ1-1 and V is TRBV5-1; D gene unclear. CDR3 size: 17 residues. Deletions cut 0 bases from V and 0 bases from J, with 15 bases between. Germline CDR1 is SGHRS and CDR2 is YFSETQ. DNA for the CDR3: TGCGCCAGCAGCTTGGCTGGGTTAGGTAGTTTGAACACTGAAGCTTTCTTT. The encoded protein is CASSLAGLGSLNTEAFF.

The V call is TRBV10-2, the J call TRBJ1-1; D unclear. CDR3 size: 11 residues. Germline loops: CDR1 WSHSY, CDR2 SAAADI. V was pared by 7 bases and J by 3 bases, with 6 bases between. CDR3 region: CASTAHTEAFF. The CDR3 DNA sequence: TGCGCCAGCACTGCGCACACTGAAGCTTTCTTT.

DNA of the CDR3: TGTGCCAGCAGCTACCTTGGGATGGGGGGCTCGGGCACCGGGGAGCTGTTTTTT. This codes for CASSYLGMGGSGTGELFF. The V and J genes are TRBV27 and TRBJ2-2; D may be TRBD1 or TRBD2 (6 bases each). This CDR3 is built from 18 residues. Germline V lookup: CDR1 MNHEY, CDR2 SMNVEV (reference sequence). V was pared by 6 bases and J by 4 bases, with 24 bases between.

This chain connects TRBV6-5 to TRBJ1-1; 8 positions match TRBD1. Germline V gene data show CDR1 as MNHEY and CDR2 as SVGAGI. The length of the CDR3 is 13 residues. J lost 3 bases, V lost 5 bases, and 2 bases had no gene match. CDR3 bases: TGTGCCAGCAGTCGACAGGGGTACACTGAAGCTTTCTTT. Translated, it gives CASSRQGYTEAFF.

This clone was found once. The genes are TRBV19 and TRBJ1-5, with TRBD1 as a possible D gene (5 bases). This CDR3 is 12 amino acids long. V dropped 3 bases and J dropped 9 bases, with 9 bases sitting between them. Germline V gene data show CDR1 as LNHDA and CDR2 as SQIVND (reference sequence). The CDR3 DNA sequence: TGTGCCAGTAGTATGGATCAGGGGCCCCAGCATTTT. Translation gives CASSMDQGPQHF.

This chain joins TRBV10-2 and TRBJ1-2, with no clear D. Looked up from germline, CDR1 is WSHSY and CDR2 is SAAADI. The CDR3 sequence is 12 residues long. V dropped 1 base and J dropped 6 bases, with 6 bases sitting between them. Here the CDR3 DNA reads TGCGCCAGCAGTGAGTTGGGGAATGGCTACACCTTC. This sequence encodes CASSELGNGYTF.

V gene TRBV15 combines with J gene TRBJ2-2; D possibly corresponds to TRBD2 (5 bases). The germline V gene has CDR1 LNHNV and CDR2 YYDKDF (reference sequence). The CDR3 runs 16 residues. V was trimmed by 5 bases and J by 6 bases, leaving 19 bases between them. The CDR3 region is CATSGGLVRRSGELFF. CDR3 DNA: TGTGCCACCAGCGGAGGACTTGTCCGGCGTTCCGGGGAGCTGTTTTTT.

The chain employs TRBV28 and TRBJ2-5; no clear D. CDR1 and CDR2 from the germline V gene are MDHEN and SYDVKM. CDR3 length: 13 amino acids. V dropped 8 bases and J dropped 0 bases, with 10 bases sitting between them. As DNA, the CDR3 is TGTGCCAGCGCCCCAGACTACCAAGAGACCCAGTACTTC. Its translation is CASAPDYQETQYF.

The chain has TRBV30 and TRBJ2-2; TRBD2 agrees at 7 bases. CDR3 length: 17 amino acids. After removal of 6 bases from V and 0 bases from J, the junction contained 13 bases not matched to a gene. Looked up from germline, CDR1 is GTSNPN and CDR2 is SVGIG (reference sequence). The CDR3 is CACPRWAGDANTGELFF. The CDR3 DNA is TGTGCCTGCCCCAGGTGGGCGGGGGACGCGAACACCGGGGAGCTGTTTTTT. Looking up the rest from reference TRBV30 and TRBJ2-2 gives the full variable domain: SQTIHQWPATLVQPVGSPLSLECTVEGTSNPNLYWYRQAAGRGLQLLFYSVGIGQISSEVPQNLSASRPQDRQFILSSKKLLLSDSGFYLCACPRWAGDANTGELFFGEGSRLTVL.

The gene calls are TRBV7-6 and TRBJ2-1, with a tentative D call TRBD1 (6 bases). CDR3 length: 13 residues. Germline values: CDR1 SGHVS, CDR2 FNYEAQ. V lost 6 bases to trimming and J lost 6 bases, with 12 bases between them. The CDR3 DNA follows: TGTGCCAGCAGTCCCGGACAGTTCAATGAGCAGTTCTTC. Encoded protein: CASSPGQFNEQFF. Based on the CDR3 plus reference TRBV7-6 and TRBJ2-1, the full variable domain is GAGVSQSPRYKVTKRGQDVALRCDPISGHVSLYWYRQALGQGPEFLTYFNYEAQQDKSGLPNDRFSAERPEGSISTLTIQRTEQRDSAMYRCASSPGQFNEQFFGPGTRLTVL.

The chain recombines TRBV19 with TRBJ1-5, with TRBD1 matching 10 bases. CDR1 is LNHDA and CDR2 is SQIVND in the germline V gene (reference sequence). Trimming took 4 bases from V and 0 from J; bases not matched to a gene: 9. The CDR3 contains 18 residues. The CDR3 DNA follows: TGTGCCAGTAGTACACGGGACAGGGGCCCCTATAGCAATCAGCCCCAGCATTTT. Protein: CASSTRDRGPYSNQPQHF.

The chain is built from TRBV6-5 and TRBJ1-4; TRBD1 is a possible D gene (6 bases). Germline CDR1 is MNHEY and CDR2 is SVGAGI. The V gene lost 7 bases and the J gene lost 5 bases, with 11 bases spanning the gap. The CDR3 totals 13 residues. The CDR3 spells CASKDSLNEKLFF. CDR3 bases: TGTGCCAGCAAGGACAGCCTGAATGAAAAACTGTTTTTT.

The genes are TRBV27 and TRBJ1-1; D may be TRBD1 (6 bases). Germline V gene sequence: CDR1 MNHEY, CDR2 SMNVEV (reference sequence). CDR3 size: 12 residues. V was shortened by 8 bases and J by 1 base, with 8 bases between the two germline ends. The CDR3 spells CASGTPNTEAFF. The CDR3 DNA follows: TGTGCCAGCGGGACACCGAACACTGAAGCTTTCTTT.

The rearrangement links TRBV29-1 to TRBJ1-1, with D possibly TRBD1 on 6 matching bases. The CDR3 consists of 14 residues. Germline-derived CDR1 and CDR2 are SQVTM and ANQGSEA. V was clipped by 6 bases and J by 4 bases, with 18 bases between them. CDR3 nucleotides: TGCAGCGTGCGAGCCGGGGGCGCGAGCACTGAAGCTTTCTTT. It codes for CSVRAGGASTEAFF.

V usage is TRBV13 and J usage is TRBJ2-3; D remains ambiguous. The CDR3 length is 14 residues. V dropped 0 bases and J dropped 0 bases, with 4 bases sitting between them. Looked up from germline, CDR1 is PRHDT and CDR2 is FYEKMQ (reference sequence). CDR3 region: CASSLGESTDTQYF. CDR3 nucleotides: TGTGCCAGCAGCTTAGGGGAAAGCACAGATACGCAGTATTTT.

The chain combines TRBV7-6 with TRBJ2-2, with D tentatively TRBD2 (5 bases). V lost 1 base and J 7 bases, leaving 13 bases between the germline ends. The CDR3 length is 15 residues. Germline assignment: CDR1 SGHVS and CDR2 FNYEAQ. The CDR3, as DNA: TGTGCCAGCAGCTTAGGCCCTGGGGAGTACGGGGAGCTGTTTTTT. The encoded protein is CASSLGPGEYGELFF.

In DNA form, the CDR3 reads TGTGCCAGCAGCTTGACTAGCGGCAGGTCGACCCAGTACTTC. It specifies CASSLTSGRSTQYF. This rearrangement joins TRBV5-6 to TRBJ2-5; 8 nucleotides align to TRBD2. Germline V CDR1 and CDR2: SGHDT, YYEEEE. This CDR3 has 14 residues. V shed 1 base, J shed 7 bases, and the junction held 6 bases outside the gene matches.

This clone was picked up one time. This chain connects TRBV6-5 to TRBJ1-2; D gene unclear. CDR3 length equals 12 residues. Trimming pared 8 bases from V and 4 bases from J, leaving 11 bases between. CDR1 is MNHEY and CDR2 is SVGAGI in the germline V gene. CDR3 sequence reads: CASRTEVYGYTF. The CDR3 nucleotides are TGTGCCAGCCGAACAGAGGTCTATGGCTACACCTTC.

The CDR3 is CATSRDLGGTSGYTF. CDR3 nucleotide sequence: TGTGCCACCAGCAGAGATTTGGGGGGAACGAGCGGCTACACCTTC. The chain joins TRBV15 to TRBJ1-2; D may be TRBD1 (5 bases). V lost 0 bases and J lost 8, with 16 bases in between. Germline CDR1 and CDR2: LNHNV and YYDKDF (reference sequence). This CDR3 contains 15 residues.